The 28 T cell receptor beta chains in this list originate from one sample, sequenced in a study of T-cell memory formation after mild COVID-19. MiXCR, run by TCRdb on the 5' RACE reads, gives a single entry per CDR3 protein. Here the sample spans some 110,000 distinct CDR3 sequences, under 15% being singletons. Input material: PBMCs or a T cell subset sorted from them (not recorded which). The receptors originated from an adult woman who had mild COVID-19 (a few samples of this study predate the infection). Cell type and time point are not known.

This clonotype was seen a few times. The chain's CDR3 is CASSLEAADTGELFF. CDR3 DNA sequence: TGTGCCAGCAGCTTAGAGGCAGCCGACACCGGGGAGCTGTTTTTT. This rearrangement joins TRBV7-6 to TRBJ2-2; D is unresolved. This CDR3 has 15 amino acids. The V and J ends lost 1 base and 3 bases respectively, with 9 bases between them. CDR1 is SGHVS and CDR2 is FNYEAQ in the germline V gene. The variable domain in full, with the rest retrieved from reference TRBV7-6 and TRBJ2-2, is GAGVSQSPRYKVTKRGQDVALRCDPISGHVSLYWYRQALGQGPEFLTYFNYEAQQDKSGLPNDRFSAERPEGSISTLTIQRTEQRDSAMYRCASSLEAADTGELFFGEGSRLTVL.

This clonotype has just a few counts. This chain connects TRBV5-8 to TRBJ2-1, with D tentatively TRBD2 (6 bases). Trimming cost V 0 bases and J 1 base, with 17 bases left between them. CDR1 and CDR2 from the germline V gene are SGHTS and YDEGEE. The CDR3 is made up of 18 amino acids. The CDR3 sequence: CASSLEVGAGGSYNEQFF. The CDR3 DNA reads TGTGCCAGCAGCTTGGAGGTCGGAGCGGGCGGGTCCTACAATGAGCAGTTCTTC.

This clonotype has just a few counts. The V gene is TRBV6-6, the J gene TRBJ1-1; tentative D call: TRBD1 (5 bases). Germline V gives CDR1 MNHNY, CDR2 SVGAGI (reference sequence). The CDR3 has 16 residues. V lost 5 bases and J 1 base, leaving 17 bases between the germline ends. The CDR3, as DNA: TGTGCCAGCAGTCCCGGTTGGGGCAGGCAGAACACTGAAGCTTTCTTT. Protein product: CASSPGWGRQNTEAFF.

This clonotype was found a few times. The V gene is TRBV7-9, the J gene TRBJ2-2; D unclear. Deletions cut 5 bases from V and 5 bases from J, with 9 bases between. CDR1 SEHNR and CDR2 FQNEAQ come from the germline V gene (reference sequence). There are 13 residues in the CDR3. The CDR3 loop is CASSPSWTGELFF. In DNA form, the CDR3 reads TGTGCCAGCAGCCCTTCATGGACCGGGGAGCTGTTTTTT.

The chain is built from TRBV27 and TRBJ2-1; TRBD2 is a possible D gene (5 bases). This CDR3 is 15 amino acids long. V gave up 6 bases and J gave up 4 bases, with 16 bases separating them. Germline CDR1 MNHEY, CDR2 SMNVEV (reference sequence). CDR3 region: CASSSDTGGYNEQFF. The CDR3 DNA is TGTGCCAGCAGCTCAGACACCGGCGGGTACAATGAGCAGTTCTTC.

This clonotype was counted only a few times. The chain has TRBV24-1 and TRBJ2-5; D remains ambiguous. Germline CDR1 KGHDR, CDR2 SFDVKD. The CDR3 runs to 13 residues. Trimming cost V 2 bases and J 5 bases, with 8 bases left between them. In DNA, the CDR3 is TGTGCCACCAGTGATTATGAGGTCGAGACCCAGTACTTC. Its translation: CATSDYEVETQYF.

V usage is TRBV28 and J usage is TRBJ1-4, with D uncertain. With 6 bases removed from V and 5 bases from J, the gap between germline ends came to 13 bases. The CDR3 runs to 14 residues. CDR1 MDHEN and CDR2 SYDVKM come from the germline V gene. CDR3 DNA: TGTGCCAGCAGATCCGTCGGGCCCAATGAAAAACTGTTTTTT. This translates into CASRSVGPNEKLFF.

The gene calls are TRBV5-1 and TRBJ2-3; TRBD1 matches at 8 bases. V shed 2 bases, J shed 2 bases, and the junction held 7 bases outside the gene matches. Germline assignment: CDR1 SGHRS and CDR2 YFSETQ. The length of the CDR3 is 16 residues. The CDR3 protein is CASSLDLTGATDTQYF. The CDR3 DNA reads TGCGCCAGCAGCTTAGATTTGACAGGGGCCACAGATACGCAGTATTTT.

This chain uses TRBV4-1 with TRBJ1-1; no clear D gene. The CDR3 covers 13 residues. Per germline, CDR1 MGHRA and CDR2 YSYEKL. Trimming pared 3 bases from V and 1 base from J, leaving 6 bases between. CDR3 sequence (DNA): TGCGCCAGCAGCCACGGTACGAACACTGAAGCTTTCTTT. Translation gives CASSHGTNTEAFF.

This clonotype was counted only a few times. This chain connects TRBV9 to TRBJ2-3; possible D gene TRBD2, 6 bases. V dropped 0 bases and J dropped 2 bases, with 13 bases sitting between them. Germline assignment: CDR1 SGDLS and CDR2 YYNGEE. This CDR3 has 16 amino acids. Here the CDR3 reads CASSVETGTLTDTQYF. Here the CDR3 DNA reads TGTGCCAGCAGCGTAGAAACCGGGACTCTCACAGATACGCAGTATTTT. The whole variable domain, filled in from reference TRBV9 and TRBJ2-3, reads DSGVTQTPKHLITATGQRVTLRCSPRSGDLSVYWYQQSLDQGLQFLIQYYNGEERAKGNILERFSAQQFPDLHSELNLSSLELGDSALYFCASSVETGTLTDTQYFGPGTRLTVL.

This rearrangement joins TRBV10-3 to TRBJ2-7; either TRBD1 or TRBD2 may fit D (10 bases each). V was pared by 4 bases and J by 2 bases, with 27 bases between. Germline CDR1 and CDR2: ENHRY and SYGVKD. The CDR3 has 19 amino acids. In DNA form, the CDR3 reads TGTGCCATCAGTGTCCCCGACAGGGGGCTAGCGGGAGCCCCCTACGAGCAGTACTTC. This encodes CAISVPDRGLAGAPYEQYF.

The V and J genes are TRBV5-6 and TRBJ2-7, with 10 bases lining up with TRBD2. V shed 3 bases and J 5 bases; nucleotides not matched to a gene: 14. In germline, CDR1 is SGHDT, CDR2 YYEEEE. CDR3 length: 17 amino acids. CDR3 loop: CASSYPTGSGGVNEQYF. The CDR3 DNA reads TGTGCCAGCAGCTACCCAACCGGGAGCGGGGGGGTAAACGAGCAGTACTTC.

This chain connects TRBV10-3 to TRBJ1-2; D gene uncertain. The germline V gene encodes CDR1 ENHRY and CDR2 SYGVKD. This CDR3 comprises 16 residues. V was cut by 3 bases and J by 5 bases, with 19 bases left in between. CDR3 nucleotide sequence: TGTGCCATCAGTGATAACGAACTCCCGGGAGGGTATGGCTACACCTTC. Translated: CAISDNELPGGYGYTF.

The table lists this clonotype with a few counts. V gene TRBV6-5 combines with J gene TRBJ1-2, with D unclear. The CDR3 is 14 amino acids. The V and J ends lost 8 bases and 4 bases respectively, with 17 bases between them. Per the germline V gene, CDR1 is MNHEY and CDR2 is SVGAGI. The CDR3 is CASHGGFVGYGYTF. CDR3 DNA: TGTGCCAGCCATGGCGGGTTCGTGGGCTATGGCTACACCTTC.

There are a few counts of this clonotype. The gene calls are TRBV29-1 and TRBJ2-7; D unclear. Trimming took off 1 base at V and 0 bases at J, with 10 bases between the two ends. CDR3 length equals 14 residues. Germline V gene lookup returns CDR1 SQVTM and CDR2 ANQGSEA. The CDR3 DNA reads TGCAGCGTTGAAGGCGGACGGAGCTCCTACGAGCAGTACTTC. Amino acids: CSVEGGRSSYEQYF.

This sequence joins TRBV7-9 and TRBJ1-6; D unclear. CDR3 length: 14 amino acids. V was trimmed by 0 bases and J by 7 bases, leaving 7 bases between them. Germline V CDR1 and CDR2: SEHNR, FQNEAQ (reference sequence). The CDR3 sequence is CASSLALFNSPLHF. DNA for the CDR3: TGTGCCAGCAGCTTAGCGCTATTCAATTCACCCCTCCACTTT.

This clonotype turned up a few times. CDR3 in DNA: TGTGCCAGCAGCTCCCCCAGCTATGGGGACAATGAGCAGTTCTTC. This sequence encodes CASSSPSYGDNEQFF. J is TRBJ2-1 and V is TRBV7-8; no clear D gene. This CDR3 region has 15 residues. The V and J ends lost 4 bases and 5 bases respectively, with 15 bases between them. The V gene's germline CDR1 is SGHVS and CDR2 FQNEAQ.

CDR3: CASSLGSSDYGYTF. The CDR3 DNA reads TGCGCCAGCAGCTTGGGAAGCAGCGACTATGGCTACACCTTC. The V gene is TRBV5-1, the J gene TRBJ1-2; D unresolved. Germline-derived CDR1 and CDR2 are SGHRS and YFSETQ. Trimming removed 0 bases at V and 3 bases at J, with 9 bases between. The length of the CDR3 is 14 residues.

This rearrangement joins TRBV7-9 to TRBJ1-1; D is undetermined. Trimming took 4 bases from V and 13 from J, leaving 16 bases between them. CDR1 is SEHNR, CDR2 FQNEAQ, per germline (reference sequence). CDR3 size: 12 residues. For the CDR3, the DNA is TGTGCCAGCAGCTCCGCGACCCCTGTAGGTTTCTTT. Translation: CASSSATPVGFF.

This chain uses TRBV6-5 with TRBJ2-3, with 9 nucleotides matching TRBD1. Trimming cost V 1 base and J 6 bases; bases outside gene matches: 8. CDR1 and CDR2 (germline): MNHEY, SVGAGI. CDR3 size: 16 residues. The CDR3 DNA follows: TGTGCCAGCAGTTACTTTCGGGACAGGGCCCAGGATACGCAGTATTTT. It encodes CASSYFRDRAQDTQYF.

In this sample, this clonotype turned up a few times. The chain joins TRBV4-3 to TRBJ2-7; 12 bases agree with TRBD2. With 3 bases clipped from V and 6 bases from J, the junction kept 6 bases outside the gene matches. Germline CDR1 LGHNA, CDR2 YSLEER. The CDR3 consists of 15 residues. In DNA, the CDR3 is TGCGCCAGCAGCCAGGAGCTAGCGGGAGGGCTCGAGCAGTACTTC. Protein: CASSQELAGGLEQYF.

The chain couples TRBV7-6 to TRBJ2-1; 11 bases agree with TRBD2. V shed 5 bases, J shed 4 bases, and the junction held 4 bases outside the gene matches. This CDR3 is 15 amino acids long. The germline gives CDR1 SGHVS, CDR2 FNYEAQ. Written as DNA, the CDR3 is TGTGCCAGCAGCATACTAGCGGGGGTGTACAATGAGCAGTTCTTC. Translating gives CASSILAGVYNEQFF.

The CDR3 loop is CATALSGAQETQYF. For the CDR3, the DNA is TGTGCCACCGCACTGAGCGGCGCCCAAGAGACCCAGTACTTC. The chain joins TRBV10-3 to TRBJ2-5; D may be TRBD2 (5 bases). V was pared by 10 bases and J by 1 base, with 16 bases between. Germline CDR1 ENHRY, CDR2 SYGVKD. This CDR3 spans 14 amino acids.

Only a few counts were recorded for this clonotype. The V and J genes are TRBV4-2 and TRBJ2-1; D is unresolved. Looked up from germline, CDR1 is LGHNA and CDR2 is YNFKEQ. Trimming removed 1 base at V and 3 bases at J, with 4 bases between. This CDR3 contains 13 residues. In nucleotides, the CDR3 is TGTGCCAGCAGCCAAGTCGTCTACAATGAGCAGTTCTTC. This sequence encodes CASSQVVYNEQFF.

This clonotype came up many times. The chain has TRBV7-3 and TRBJ2-3; maybe TRBD1 (6 bases). The germline CDR1 and CDR2 sequences are SGHTA and FQGTGA. The CDR3 has 16 residues. The V end lost 5 bases, the J end lost 0 bases, and 15 bases lay between the germline ends. CDR3 loop: CASSPWGHPSTDTQYF. CDR3 nucleotides: TGTGCCAGCAGCCCCTGGGGGCACCCGAGCACAGATACGCAGTATTTT.

This chain connects TRBV5-6 to TRBJ2-1, with 10 bases lining up with TRBD2. The V gene end was trimmed by 0 bases and the J gene end by 2 bases; junction bases not matched to a gene: 8. CDR3 size: 18 residues. CDR1 and CDR2 from the germline V gene are SGHDT and YYEEEE. The CDR3 region is CASSLAQSGGATYNEQFF. Here the CDR3 DNA reads TGTGCCAGCAGCTTGGCCCAGAGCGGGGGGGCGACCTACAATGAGCAGTTCTTC.

This chain links TRBV4-3 with TRBJ1-1, with 11 nucleotides matching TRBD1. Unmatched junction bases numbered 6, after V lost 0 bases and J lost 3 bases. CDR3 length equals 17 residues. Germline V lookup: CDR1 LGHNA, CDR2 YSLEER. CDR3 residues: CASSQDWTGGPYTEAFF. CDR3 coding DNA: TGCGCCAGCAGCCAAGACTGGACAGGGGGCCCCTACACTGAAGCTTTCTTT.

This clonotype has more than one count but fewer than ten. The chain links TRBV19 to TRBJ2-1; 9 nucleotides align to TRBD1. The CDR3 covers 15 residues. Germline V lookup: CDR1 LNHDA, CDR2 SQIVND (reference sequence). J gave up 8 bases and V 3 bases, and 8 bases lay outside the gene matches. This CDR3 reads CASSIGTGKGDEQFF. The CDR3 nucleotides are TGTGCCAGTAGTATCGGGACAGGGAAGGGTGATGAGCAGTTCTTC.